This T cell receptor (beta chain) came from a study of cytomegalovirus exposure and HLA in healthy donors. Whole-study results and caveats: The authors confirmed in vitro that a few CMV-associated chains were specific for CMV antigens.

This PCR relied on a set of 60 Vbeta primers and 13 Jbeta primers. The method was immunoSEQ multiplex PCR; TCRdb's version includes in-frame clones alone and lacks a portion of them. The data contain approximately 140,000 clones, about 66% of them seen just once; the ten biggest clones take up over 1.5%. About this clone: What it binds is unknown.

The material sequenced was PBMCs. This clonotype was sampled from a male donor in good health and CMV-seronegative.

CDR3 nucleotides: TGTGCCAGCAGTGTGGAACAGGAGGGCGAGCAGTTCTTC. This gives the protein CASSVEQEGEQFF. The chain employs TRBV2 and TRBJ2-1, with a tentative D call TRBD2 (6 bases). CDR1 SNHLY and CDR2 FYNNEI come from the germline V gene. The CDR3 loop spans 13 amino acids. V dropped 4 bases and J dropped 10 bases, with 14 bases sitting between them. Using reference TRBV2 and TRBJ2-1 for the parts outside the CDR3, the full variable domain is EPEVTQTPSHQVTQMGQEVILRCVPISNHLYFYWYRQILGQKVEFLVSFYNNEISEKSEIFDDQFSVERPDGSNFTLKIRSTKLEDSAMYFCASSVEQEGEQFFGPGTRLTVL.